The next 32 T cell receptor beta chains were all read from a single sample in a study of cytomegalovirus exposure and HLA in healthy donors. The PCR contained 60 Vbeta and 13 Jbeta primers. Libraries were prepared by immunoSEQ multiplex PCR; TCRdb keeps only in-frame clonotypes and omits some of them. The table has some 200,000 clones, approximately 78% seen once. Sequences were obtained from PBMCs. Receptors were obtained from a woman between 50 and 59 years old in good health and CMV-seropositive.

The chain is built from TRBV7-2 and TRBJ2-3; D may be TRBD2 (5 bases). The V gene lost 5 bases and the J gene lost 4 bases, with 13 bases spanning the gap. The CDR3 is 14 residues long. Germline V gives CDR1 SGHTA, CDR2 FQGNSA. This CDR3 reads CASSRFLGADTQYF. The CDR3 nucleotides read TGTGCCAGCAGCCGATTTCTCGGGGCAGATACGCAGTATTTT.

With respect to this clone: Other nucleotide sequences in the sample specify the same CDR3. The gene calls are TRBV9 and TRBJ2-1, with 7 bases matching TRBD1. The trim removed 0 bases at V and 6 bases at J, leaving 0 bases unmatched. CDR1 and CDR2 from the germline V gene are SGDLS and YYNGEE. This CDR3 has 13 amino acids. As DNA, the CDR3 is TGTGCCAGCAGCGTAGCAGGGGGCAATGAGCAGTTCTTC. Protein: CASSVAGGNEQFF.

The chain uses TRBV5-1 and TRBJ2-7; perhaps TRBD1 as D (5 bases). CDR1 is SGHRS, CDR2 YFSETQ, per germline. Trimming took 0 bases from V and 3 from J, leaving 10 bases between them. The CDR3 loop spans 14 amino acids. CDR3 region: CASSLAGQGYEQYF. Written as DNA, the CDR3 is TGCGCCAGCAGCTTGGCCGGACAAGGCTACGAGCAGTACTTC.

As to this clone: The junction and the germline gene differ at one end; a read error may be behind it. The chain is built from TRBV11-2 and TRBJ2-4, with no clear D. Germline CDR1 and CDR2: SGHAT and FQNNGV. The CDR3 runs to 16 residues. The CDR3 spells CASSLESRARKNSQYF. The CDR3 region has the DNA TGTGCCAGCAGCTTAGAGTCCCGAGCCCGGAAAAACAGTCAGTACTTC. The variable domain in full, completed from reference TRBV11-2 and TRBJ2-4, reads EAGVAQSPRYKIIEKRQSVAFWCNPISGHATLYWYQQILGQGPKLLIQFQNNGVVDDSQLPKDRFSAERLKGVDSTLKIQPAKLEDSAVYLCASSLESRARKNSQYFGAGTRLSVL.

The chain has TRBV28 and TRBJ2-7; D is perhaps TRBD1 (6 bases). V gave up 5 bases and J gave up 9 bases, with 23 bases separating them. The CDR3 has 15 amino acids. Germline CDR1 is MDHEN and CDR2 is SYDVKM. CDR3 DNA: TGTGCCAGCAGTGCAGACAGGTCTCCCCCTCTTAGGCAGTACTTC. Residues: CASSADRSPPLRQYF.

This clone was detected only once. CDR3 DNA: TGCGCCAGCAGCCAAGCCGTCGTAGTCAACGTCCTGACTTTC. Translation gives CASSQAVVVNVLTF. V is TRBV4-1 and J is TRBJ2-6; no reliable D call. Germline V CDR1 and CDR2: MGHRA, YSYEKL. Trimming stripped 1 base from V and 9 bases from J, with 10 bases between. The length of the CDR3 is 14 residues.

Only one count was recorded for this clone. The J gene is TRBJ1-4, the V gene TRBV6-1; TRBD1 is a possible D gene (5 bases). CDR3 length equals 14 residues. Germline CDR1 MNHNS, CDR2 SASEGT. V shed 2 bases and J shed 8 bases, with 12 bases lying between them. The CDR3 is CASSELSGGEKLFF. CDR3 nucleotides: TGTGCCAGCAGTGAACTTTCGGGGGGGGAAAAACTGTTTTTT.

The chain employs TRBV10-3 and TRBJ1-5; TRBD1 agrees at 10 bases. The CDR3 has 14 amino acids. CDR1 is ENHRY and CDR2 is SYGVKD in the germline V gene. The V and J ends lost 2 bases and 7 bases, in that order; junction bases with no gene match: 2. CDR3 protein: CAISEGQGEQPQHF. The DNA of the CDR3 is TGTGCCATCAGTGAGGGACAGGGGGAACAGCCCCAGCATTTT.

This chain joins TRBV6-1 and TRBJ2-1; 11 nucleotides line up with TRBD2. This CDR3 is 15 amino acids long. The junction had 8 bases not matched to a gene; V was cut back by 6 bases and J by 7 bases. Per germline, CDR1 MNHNS and CDR2 SASEGT. The CDR3 sequence is CASSLIAGGHNEQFF. The CDR3, as DNA: TGTGCCAGCAGCCTCATAGCGGGGGGGCATAATGAGCAGTTCTTC.

V is TRBV23-1 and J is TRBJ1-3; TRBD1 matches at 7 bases. Being an ORF, TRBV23-1 has a function that is uncertain. The CDR3 length is 17 residues. V shed 4 bases and J 0 bases; nucleotides not matched to a gene: 9. The CDR3 is CASSPPGQRCSGNTIYF. The CDR3 DNA sequence: TGCGCCAGCAGTCCACCGGGACAGCGGTGCTCTGGAAACACCATATATTTT.

The chain joins TRBV11-2 to TRBJ2-7, with D perhaps matching TRBD2 (6 bases). CDR1 and CDR2 (germline): SGHAT, FQNNGV. With 1 base removed from V and 4 bases from J, the gap between germline ends came to 14 bases. The CDR3 spans 15 residues. CDR3 region: CASSLAPGEVYEQYF. CDR3 in DNA: TGTGCCAGCAGCTTAGCTCCGGGGGAGGTATACGAGCAGTACTTC.

V and J are TRBV6-5 and TRBJ2-7, with a possible D match to TRBD2 (7 bases). CDR1 is MNHEY and CDR2 is SVGAGI in the germline V gene. This CDR3 has 15 amino acids. V was clipped by 6 bases and J by 0 bases, with 15 bases between them. CDR3 residues: CASSPVGGLSYEQYF. In DNA form, the CDR3 reads TGTGCCAGCAGCCCCGTCGGGGGGCTCTCCTACGAGCAGTACTTC.

The chain recombines TRBV6-9 with TRBJ2-1; TRBD2 aligns across 7 bases. Trimming removed 5 bases from V and 5 bases from J; junction bases left unmatched: 15. This CDR3 comprises 17 residues. Per germline, CDR1 MNHGY and CDR2 SVAAGI. The chain's CDR3 is CASSGYGWRGMDNEQFF. The DNA of the CDR3 is TGTGCCAGCAGTGGCTATGGTTGGCGGGGGATGGACAATGAGCAGTTCTTC.

This clone was counted only a few times. The chain uses TRBV5-4 and TRBJ1-1; TRBD1 matches at 7 bases. V trimming: 4 bases; J trimming: 0 bases; junction bases outside the gene matches: 6. The length of the CDR3 is 15 residues. Germline-derived CDR1 and CDR2 are SGHNT and YYREEE (reference sequence). This chain's CDR3 is CASSRTGAMNTEAFF. In DNA form, the CDR3 reads TGTGCCAGCAGCAGAACAGGGGCGATGAACACTGAAGCTTTCTTT.

The chain has TRBV5-1 and TRBJ1-2, with D perhaps matching TRBD1 (6 bases). The CDR3 is 15 residues long. V lost 1 base to trimming and J lost 4 bases, with 14 bases between them. Germline V CDR1 and CDR2: SGHRS, YFSETQ. The CDR3 coding sequence is TGCGCCAGCAGCTTGACTCCGGGACAAAGCTATGGCTACACCTTC. This sequence encodes CASSLTPGQSYGYTF.

This clone was detected only a few times. The chain couples TRBV7-2 to TRBJ1-6; 9 nucleotides line up with TRBD1. Germline assignment: CDR1 SGHTA and CDR2 FQGNSA. Germline trimming cut 7 bases from V and 7 bases from J; bases unmatched to any gene: 8. The CDR3 totals 15 residues. The CDR3: CASTQSGQGNSPLHF. The CDR3 bases are TGTGCCAGCACCCAAAGTGGACAGGGGAATTCACCCCTCCACTTT.

The chain carries TRBV28 and TRBJ2-5; D unclear. V was cut by 4 bases and J by 1 base, with 13 bases left in between. Germline CDR1 MDHEN, CDR2 SYDVKM. This CDR3 is 15 amino acids long. The CDR3 spells CASSYTGTVQETQYF. The CDR3 DNA follows: TGTGCCAGCAGTTACACCGGCACAGTCCAAGAGACCCAGTACTTC.

The chain recombines TRBV19 with TRBJ2-4; 8 bases align to TRBD2. Losses at the gene ends were 3 bases for V and 11 bases for J; bases not matched to a gene: 6. Germline values: CDR1 LNHDA, CDR2 SQIVND (reference sequence). CDR3 length equals 13 residues. The chain's CDR3 is CASSMVLAGFQYF. The DNA for the CDR3 is TGTGCCAGTAGTATGGTCCTAGCGGGTTTTCAGTACTTC.

CDR3 in DNA: TGTGCCAGCGGGGGGAGGTTCTTCGGAAACACCATATATTTT. Translated: CASGGRFFGNTIYF. The chain carries TRBV7-9 and TRBJ1-3; a possible D gene is TRBD1 (5 bases). CDR1 is SEHNR and CDR2 is FQNEAQ in the germline V gene (reference sequence). The CDR3 covers 14 residues. Trimming left V 8 bases short and J 4 bases short, with 15 bases between.

J is TRBJ1-4 and V is TRBV19; D is undetermined. CDR1 and CDR2 from the germline V gene are LNHDA and SQIVND (reference sequence). V lost 10 bases to trimming and J lost 0 bases, with 15 bases between them. The CDR3 has 15 residues. DNA for the CDR3: TGTGCCACCTCGACACATCCTACAACTAATGAAAAACTGTTTTTT. It specifies CATSTHPTTNEKLFF.

The rearrangement links TRBV19 to TRBJ1-5; maybe TRBD1 (5 bases). From germline, CDR1 is LNHDA and CDR2 SQIVND (reference sequence). The CDR3 loop spans 13 amino acids. V was cut by 7 bases and J by 5 bases, with 12 bases left in between. The CDR3 loop reads CASTLGGYQPQHF. The CDR3 coding sequence is TGTGCCAGTACCCTCGGGGGATATCAGCCCCAGCATTTT.

The rearrangement joins TRBV15 to TRBJ2-7; a weak D match, TRBD2 (6 bases). V was shortened by 3 bases and J by 2 bases, with 14 bases between the two germline ends. The CDR3 length is 15 residues. CDR1 is LNHNV and CDR2 is YYDKDF in the germline V gene (reference sequence). The CDR3 loop reads CATSSPGGAPYEQYF. CDR3 nucleotides: TGTGCCACCAGCAGCCCCGGGGGTGCCCCCTACGAGCAGTACTTC.

The V and J genes are TRBV6-4 and TRBJ1-5; D is unclear. The CDR3 contains 11 residues. The ends were cut back, 8 bases at V and 9 bases at J, with 11 bases in the middle. CDR1 and CDR2 from the germline V gene are MRHNA and SNTAGT. The CDR3 DNA follows: TGTGCCAGCCCTCAGACTACGCCCCAGCATTTT. Its translation: CASPQTTPQHF.

The CDR3, as DNA: TGTGCCAGCAGCTCATTCCACGCCCCGGGAGGCTACACCTTC. Its translation is CASSSFHAPGGYTF. The chain couples TRBV7-2 to TRBJ1-2; no reliable D call. Germline V gene sequence: CDR1 SGHTA, CDR2 FQGNSA. V dropped 4 bases and J dropped 8 bases, with 17 bases sitting between them. This CDR3 comprises 14 residues. Full variable domain (remainder filled in from reference TRBV7-2 and TRBJ1-2): GAGVSQSPSNKVTEKGKDVELRCDPISGHTALYWYRQSLGQGLEFLIYFQGNSAPDKSGLPSDRFSAERTGGSVSTLTIQRTQQEDSAVYLCASSSFHAPGGYTFGSGTRLTVV.

The chain uses TRBV6-5 and TRBJ1-1, with D possibly matching TRBD1 (5 bases). From germline, CDR1 is MNHEY and CDR2 SVGAGI. The ends were cut back, 0 bases at V and 3 bases at J, with 8 bases in the middle. This CDR3 is built from 14 residues. The CDR3 region has the DNA TGTGCCAGCAGTTACTCCCCAGGGTACACTGAAGCTTTCTTT. Translating gives CASSYSPGYTEAFF.

The genes are TRBV2 and TRBJ2-2; D may be TRBD2 (5 bases). CDR1 is SNHLY, CDR2 FYNNEI, per germline. The CDR3 spans 15 residues. Trimming left V 4 bases short and J 6 bases short, with 15 bases between. CDR3 coding DNA: TGTGCCAGCAGTGTAACGCAAGCGGTCTCCGGGGAGCTGTTTTTT. As protein: CASSVTQAVSGELFF.

V usage is TRBV5-1 and J usage is TRBJ2-1; possibly TRBD1 for D (6 bases). Per germline, CDR1 SGHRS and CDR2 YFSETQ. CDR3 length equals 15 residues. Trimming pared 4 bases from V and 6 bases from J, leaving 17 bases between. CDR3 sequence: CASSPRQGLGNEQFF. The CDR3 DNA sequence: TGCGCCAGCAGCCCTCGGCAGGGGTTAGGCAATGAGCAGTTCTTC.

This clone appeared once. The chain recombines TRBV5-6 with TRBJ2-3; TRBD1 might be the D (5 bases). Germline V CDR1 and CDR2: SGHDT, YYEEEE. The CDR3 loop spans 13 amino acids. V gave up 2 bases and J gave up 6 bases, with 10 bases separating them. The CDR3 reads CASSLGVLDTQYF. The CDR3, as DNA: TGTGCCAGCAGCTTAGGGGTACTGGATACGCAGTATTTT. The entire variable domain, with the rest obtained from reference TRBV5-6 and TRBJ2-3, is as follows: DAGVTQSPTHLIKTRGQQVTLRCSPKSGHDTVSWYQQALGQGPQFIFQYYEEEERQRGNFPDRFSGHQFPNYSSELNVNALLLGDSALYLCASSLGVLDTQYFGPGTRLTVL.

The V call is TRBV2, the J call TRBJ2-1; 9 bases are a match to TRBD1. The V gene's germline CDR1 is SNHLY and CDR2 FYNNEI. This CDR3 is built from 15 residues. The ends lost 10 bases at V and 2 bases at J; junction bases unmatched: 9. In DNA form, the CDR3 reads TGTGCCACCAAGGGGGGGACAGGGACCTACAATGAGCAGTTCTTC. Protein sequence: CATKGGTGTYNEQFF. The entire variable domain, with the rest obtained from reference TRBV2 and TRBJ2-1, is as follows: EPEVTQTPSHQVTQMGQEVILRCVPISNHLYFYWYRQILGQKVEFLVSFYNNEISEKSEIFDDQFSVERPDGSNFTLKIRSTKLEDSAMYFCATKGGTGTYNEQFFGPGTRLTVL.

V gene TRBV18 combines with J gene TRBJ2-2; tentative D call: TRBD1 (5 bases). The CDR3 loop spans 17 amino acids. The ends were cut back, 1 base at V and 2 bases at J, with 14 bases in the middle. CDR1 and CDR2 from the germline V gene are KGHSH and LQKENI. The CDR3 region has the DNA TGTGCCAGCTCACCACAGGGTTTCAGGGCAAACACCGGGGAGCTGTTTTTT. Encoded protein: CASSPQGFRANTGELFF. Full variable domain (missing parts from reference TRBV18 and TRBJ2-2): NAGVMQNPRHLVRRRGQEARLRCSPMKGHSHVYWYRQLPEEGLKFMVYLQKENIIDESGMPKERFSAEFPKEGPSILRIQQVVRGDSAAYFCASSPQGFRANTGELFFGEGSRLTVL.

This clone was observed once. The genes are TRBV10-1 and TRBJ2-3, with TRBD1 as a possible D gene (5 bases). The CDR3 is 13 amino acids. CDR1 and CDR2 from the germline V gene are WNHNN and SYGVQD (reference sequence). V lost 0 bases and J 10 bases, leaving 11 bases between the germline ends. Here the CDR3 reads CASSESGQGAQYF. The CDR3, as DNA: TGCGCCAGCAGTGAGTCGGGGCAGGGCGCGCAGTATTTT.

This chain connects TRBV7-8 to TRBJ1-3; TRBD1 is a possible D gene (5 bases). The V gene lost 5 bases and the J gene lost 8 bases, with 10 bases spanning the gap. CDR1 SGHVS and CDR2 FQNEAQ come from the germline V gene. This CDR3 is built from 12 residues. The CDR3 region has the DNA TGTGCCAGCAGCCGTCAACAGGACACCATATATTTT. Its translation is CASSRQQDTIYF. The full variable domain, its missing parts supplied by reference TRBV7-8 and TRBJ1-3, is GAGVSQSPRYKVAKRGQDVALRCDPISGHVSLFWYQQALGQGPEFLTYFQNEAQLDKSGLPSDRFFAERPEGSVSTLKIQRTQQEDSAVYLCASSRQQDTIYFGEGSWLTVV.